The 27 T cell receptor beta chains given below trace back to one sample, sequenced in a study of blood T cell repertoires in COVID-19. Repertoires were generated with immunoSEQ multiplex PCR, while TCRdb's copy carries only in-frame clones and drops some. The sample carries about 310,000 clones, about 91% recorded once. The specimen sequenced was PBMCs or T cells enriched from blood (not recorded which). These TCRs come from a woman between 18 and 29 years old who had recovered from COVID-19.

The chain joins TRBV9 to TRBJ1-1; D not certain. The V gene lost 0 bases and the J gene lost 2 bases, with 11 bases spanning the gap. CDR1 is SGDLS, CDR2 YYNGEE, per germline. CDR3 length: 15 residues. The CDR3 reads CASSVATLANTEAFF. Here the CDR3 DNA reads TGTGCCAGCAGCGTAGCTACCCTAGCTAACACTGAAGCTTTCTTT.

CDR3: CAWTKIRTTGVNTEAFF. The CDR3 DNA is TGTGCCTGGACAAAGATCCGCACGACAGGAGTGAACACTGAAGCTTTCTTT. The chain uses TRBV30 and TRBJ1-1; D possibly corresponds to TRBD1 (6 bases). CDR3 length: 17 residues. The V and J ends lost 4 bases and 0 bases respectively, with 21 bases between them. From germline, CDR1 is GTSNPN and CDR2 SVGIG (reference sequence).

This clone was recorded once. CDR3 sequence reads: CASSKKGVREQYF. CDR3 DNA: TGTGCCAGCAGCAAAAAAGGGGTTCGCGAGCAGTACTTC. V usage is TRBV7-3 and J usage is TRBJ2-7; TRBD1 is a possible D gene (5 bases). V was cut by 5 bases and J by 6 bases, with 14 bases left in between. The length of the CDR3 is 13 residues. Looked up from germline, CDR1 is SGHTA and CDR2 is FQGTGA. The full variable domain, rest sourced from reference TRBV7-3 and TRBJ2-7, is GAGVSQTPSNKVTEKGKYVELRCDPISGHTALYWYRQSLGQGPEFLIYFQGTGAADDSGLPNDRFFAVRPEGSVSTLKIQRTERGDSAVYLCASSKKGVREQYFGPGTRLTVT.

The chain couples TRBV6-4 to TRBJ2-2; D may be TRBD1 (7 bases). Germline CDR1 is MRHNA and CDR2 is SNTAGT. This CDR3 has 16 amino acids. Trimming shortened V by 4 bases and J by 9 bases, and 21 bases separated the two germline ends. The CDR3 DNA follows: TGTGCCAGCAGTGGCCCCAGGGGGGTGTTGTTCTGGGAGCTGTTTTTT. Translation gives CASSGPRGVLFWELFF.

The genes are TRBV7-2 and TRBJ2-1, with D unresolved. Germline CDR1 is SGHTA and CDR2 is FQGNSA. V lost 1 base and J lost 4, with 11 bases in between. This CDR3 is built from 15 residues. The CDR3 region has the DNA TGTGCCAGCAGCTTAGGTGTCAGGTTATACAATGAGCAGTTCTTC. The encoded protein is CASSLGVRLYNEQFF.

CDR3 loop: CASKGQIGTSGGRTDTQYF. The CDR3, as DNA: TGTGCCAGCAAGGGTCAAATCGGGACTAGCGGAGGAAGGACGGATACGCAGTATTTT. This chain joins TRBV7-9 and TRBJ2-3; 11 bases align to TRBD2. The junction had 21 bases not matched to a gene; V was cut back by 7 bases and J by 6 bases. Germline V CDR1 and CDR2: SEHNR, FQNEAQ (reference sequence). The CDR3 covers 19 residues.

J is TRBJ2-7 and V is TRBV30, with D possibly being TRBD1 (5 bases). This CDR3 has 12 residues. V lost 1 base and J lost 3, with 7 bases in between. CDR1 is GTSNPN, CDR2 SVGIG, per germline (reference sequence). CDR3 DNA: TGTGCCTGGAGTGACGGACACTACGAGCAGTACTTC. Protein sequence: CAWSDGHYEQYF.

This chain uses TRBV6-2 or TRBV6-3 with TRBJ2-1, with D possibly TRBD1 on 5 matching bases. Germline V gene lookup returns CDR1 MNHEY and CDR2 SVGEGT. The length of the CDR3 is 12 residues. V lost 2 bases, J lost 9 bases, and 8 bases lay in between. This chain's CDR3 is CASSYPGIEQFF. CDR3 coding DNA: TGTGCCAGCAGTTACCCAGGGATTGAGCAGTTCTTC.

V gene TRBV11-3 combines with J gene TRBJ2-7; perhaps TRBD2 as D (5 bases). V was shortened by 5 bases and J by 2 bases, with 13 bases between the two germline ends. Germline CDR1 SGHNT, CDR2 YENEEA. This CDR3 comprises 14 residues. CDR3 coding DNA: TGTGCCAGCAGCGCCGGACCGGGGACCTACGAGCAGTACTTC. Residues: CASSAGPGTYEQYF.

The chain joins TRBV4-3 to TRBJ2-2; no reliable D call. The CDR3 contains 15 residues. The V and J ends lost 4 bases and 4 bases respectively, with 13 bases between them. The germline CDR1 and CDR2 sequences are LGHNA and YSLEER. The CDR3 loop is CASSPFRSGTGELFF. For the CDR3, the DNA is TGCGCCAGCAGCCCATTTCGGTCGGGCACCGGGGAGCTGTTTTTT.

This clone was counted a single time. This sequence joins TRBV28 and TRBJ1-2, with a weak D call TRBD1 (5 bases). There are 16 residues in the CDR3. Trimming took off 3 bases at V and 7 bases at J, with 21 bases between the two ends. From germline, CDR1 is MDHEN and CDR2 SYDVKM. The CDR3 DNA reads TGTGCCAGCAGTTTCGGGGAGGACATTAGATATCGTGGCTACACCTTC. Amino acids: CASSFGEDIRYRGYTF.

The chain links TRBV10-1 to TRBJ1-5, with 9 positions matching TRBD1. The CDR3 spans 16 residues. Germline loops: CDR1 WNHNN, CDR2 SYGVQD (reference sequence). Unmatched junction bases numbered 6, after V lost 3 bases and J lost 3 bases. The CDR3 DNA reads as TGCGCCAGCAGTGATACAGGGGGCGGTTTCAATCAGCCCCAGCATTTT. It translates to CASSDTGGGFNQPQHF.

This sequence joins TRBV5-1 and TRBJ2-7, with TRBD2 matching 11 bases. The V and J ends lost 5 bases and 5 bases, in that order; junction bases with no gene match: 9. The CDR3 loop spans 15 amino acids. Germline CDR1 is SGHRS and CDR2 is YFSETQ. CDR3 in DNA: TGCGCCAGCAGTTTAACTAGCGGGAGTAGGGACGAGCAGTACTTC. Amino acid sequence: CASSLTSGSRDEQYF.

The rearrangement uses TRBV29-1 and TRBJ2-3, with a possible D match to TRBD2 (5 bases). The CDR3 runs to 12 residues. The germline V gene encodes CDR1 SQVTM and CDR2 ANQGSEA. CDR3 DNA sequence: TGCAGTATCCGACGGGACACAGATACGCAGTATTTT. Translated: CSIRRDTDTQYF.

The rearrangement uses TRBV6-5 and TRBJ2-7, with 9 nucleotides matching TRBD2. The CDR3 contains 14 residues. Germline lookup yields CDR1 MNHEY and CDR2 SVGAGI. The V segment lost 6 bases and the J segment 5 bases; nucleotides outside the gene matches: 8. The DNA for the CDR3 is TGTGCCAGCAGGCAGGGACTAGCAAGACACGAGCAGTACTTC. Translation gives CASRQGLARHEQYF.

The V and J genes are TRBV30 and TRBJ1-4, with D unresolved. The germline CDR1 and CDR2 sequences are GTSNPN and SVGIG (reference sequence). Trimming cost V 6 bases and J 0 bases, with 14 bases left between them. The CDR3 length is 15 residues. CDR3 sequence (DNA): TGTGCCTGCTCTGGTTGGCCCTCAACTAATGAAAAACTGTTTTTT. This encodes CACSGWPSTNEKLFF.

This chain joins TRBV19 and TRBJ1-4, with 8 bases that match TRBD1. CDR3 length: 14 residues. Germline V gene data show CDR1 as LNHDA and CDR2 as SQIVND (reference sequence). V was clipped by 6 bases and J by 6 bases; unmatched bases: 6. The CDR3 reads CASREVQGDEKLFF. Here the CDR3 DNA reads TGTGCCAGTAGAGAGGTACAGGGGGATGAAAAACTGTTTTTT. The variable domain in full, completed from reference TRBV19 and TRBJ1-4, reads DGGITQSPKYLFRKEGQNVTLSCEQNLNHDAMYWYRQDPGQGLRLIYYSQIVNDFQKGDIAEGYSVSREKKESFPLTVTSAQKNPTAFYLCASREVQGDEKLFFGSGTQLSVL.

The gene calls are TRBV6-5 and TRBJ1-1; 8 bases match TRBD1. Unmatched junction bases numbered 12, after V lost 4 bases and J lost 5 bases. This CDR3 has 16 residues. Looked up from germline, CDR1 is MNHEY and CDR2 is SVGAGI. CDR3 nucleotides: TGTGCCAGCAGTTGGAACGCAGGGCAGGGGGCAACTGAAGCTTTCTTT. This encodes CASSWNAGQGATEAFF.

V is TRBV11-2 and J is TRBJ1-1; D gene ambiguous. Germline lookup yields CDR1 SGHAT and CDR2 FQNNGV. V was cut by 2 bases and J by 5 bases, with 9 bases left in between. This CDR3 has 13 amino acids. The CDR3 sequence is CASSLFGETEAFF. CDR3 sequence (DNA): TGTGCCAGCAGCTTATTCGGGGAGACTGAAGCTTTCTTT.

This chain joins TRBV3-1 (or the pseudogene TRBV3-2) and TRBJ2-1; possible D gene TRBD2, 7 bases. The V gene's germline CDR1 is LGHDT and CDR2 YNNKEL (reference sequence). The CDR3 extends over 15 amino acids. Trimming pared 5 bases from V and 3 bases from J, leaving 14 bases between. CDR3 protein: CASSYRGADYNEQFF. In DNA, the CDR3 is TGTGCCAGCAGCTACCGGGGGGCTGACTACAATGAGCAGTTCTTC.

V and J are TRBV7-8 and TRBJ2-4; maybe TRBD2 (6 bases). This CDR3 has 16 residues. Germline V gene sequence: CDR1 SGHVS, CDR2 FQNEAQ. The V end lost 1 base, the J end lost 1 base, and 11 bases lay between the germline ends. CDR3 nucleotides: TGTGCCAGCAGCTTAGGACGGGAGTTGGCCAAAAACATTCAGTACTTC. Translation gives CASSLGRELAKNIQYF.

The chain couples TRBV4-1 to TRBJ1-1, with D maybe TRBD1 (5 bases). Germline V gene data show CDR1 as MGHRA and CDR2 as YSYEKL. The V end was cut by 1 base, the J end by 2 bases, with 8 bases between. The length of the CDR3 is 14 residues. The DNA for the CDR3 is TGCGCCAGCAGCCAAGCAGACAGAAACACTGAAGCTTTCTTT. Its protein is CASSQADRNTEAFF.

The table lists this clone with a count of one. This sequence joins TRBV5-4 and TRBJ1-5; D is unresolved. The CDR3 covers 13 residues. Germline V gives CDR1 SGHNT, CDR2 YYREEE (reference sequence). Deletions cut 0 bases from V and 5 bases from J, with 6 bases between. CDR3 region: CASSLDGDQPQHF. CDR3 coding DNA: TGTGCCAGCAGCTTGGACGGGGATCAGCCCCAGCATTTT.

In this sample, this clone turned up once. The V gene is TRBV28, the J gene TRBJ2-7, with 7 bases lining up with TRBD1. The germline CDR1 and CDR2 sequences are MDHEN and SYDVKM. The CDR3 is 14 amino acids. V was clipped by 5 bases and J by 3 bases; unmatched bases: 7. The CDR3 sequence is CASSAPGQFYEQYF. The CDR3 DNA reads as TGTGCCAGCAGTGCCCCGGGACAGTTCTACGAGCAGTACTTC.

V gene TRBV28 combines with J gene TRBJ1-2; TRBD1 agrees at 8 bases. Germline-derived CDR1 and CDR2 are MDHEN and SYDVKM. This CDR3 comprises 15 residues. The V and J ends lost 3 bases and 4 bases, in that order; junction bases with no gene match: 7. CDR3 nucleotide sequence: TGTGCCAGCAGTTTCGCCGGACAGGGCGGCTATGGCTACACCTTC. Translation gives CASSFAGQGGYGYTF.

The CDR3 DNA reads as TGTGCCAGCAGCACTAGGACTAGCCTCCCCACAGATACGCAGTATTTT. This sequence encodes CASSTRTSLPTDTQYF. This sequence joins TRBV5-6 and TRBJ2-3; 8 nucleotides line up with TRBD2. The J segment lost 2 bases and the V segment lost 4 bases, leaving 9 bases of the junction unmatched. CDR1 is SGHDT, CDR2 YYEEEE, per germline. The CDR3 extends over 16 amino acids.

The V call is TRBV6-2 or TRBV6-3, the J call TRBJ1-2, with a weak D call TRBD1 (6 bases). The germline V gene has CDR1 MNHEY and CDR2 SVGEGT. The CDR3 extends over 19 amino acids. Trimming left V 6 bases short and J 2 bases short, with 28 bases between. CDR3 in DNA: TGTGCCAGCAGCTGGACAGTAAGACGACATACAAGCCCCAACTATGGCTACACCTTC. Protein sequence: CASSWTVRRHTSPNYGYTF.